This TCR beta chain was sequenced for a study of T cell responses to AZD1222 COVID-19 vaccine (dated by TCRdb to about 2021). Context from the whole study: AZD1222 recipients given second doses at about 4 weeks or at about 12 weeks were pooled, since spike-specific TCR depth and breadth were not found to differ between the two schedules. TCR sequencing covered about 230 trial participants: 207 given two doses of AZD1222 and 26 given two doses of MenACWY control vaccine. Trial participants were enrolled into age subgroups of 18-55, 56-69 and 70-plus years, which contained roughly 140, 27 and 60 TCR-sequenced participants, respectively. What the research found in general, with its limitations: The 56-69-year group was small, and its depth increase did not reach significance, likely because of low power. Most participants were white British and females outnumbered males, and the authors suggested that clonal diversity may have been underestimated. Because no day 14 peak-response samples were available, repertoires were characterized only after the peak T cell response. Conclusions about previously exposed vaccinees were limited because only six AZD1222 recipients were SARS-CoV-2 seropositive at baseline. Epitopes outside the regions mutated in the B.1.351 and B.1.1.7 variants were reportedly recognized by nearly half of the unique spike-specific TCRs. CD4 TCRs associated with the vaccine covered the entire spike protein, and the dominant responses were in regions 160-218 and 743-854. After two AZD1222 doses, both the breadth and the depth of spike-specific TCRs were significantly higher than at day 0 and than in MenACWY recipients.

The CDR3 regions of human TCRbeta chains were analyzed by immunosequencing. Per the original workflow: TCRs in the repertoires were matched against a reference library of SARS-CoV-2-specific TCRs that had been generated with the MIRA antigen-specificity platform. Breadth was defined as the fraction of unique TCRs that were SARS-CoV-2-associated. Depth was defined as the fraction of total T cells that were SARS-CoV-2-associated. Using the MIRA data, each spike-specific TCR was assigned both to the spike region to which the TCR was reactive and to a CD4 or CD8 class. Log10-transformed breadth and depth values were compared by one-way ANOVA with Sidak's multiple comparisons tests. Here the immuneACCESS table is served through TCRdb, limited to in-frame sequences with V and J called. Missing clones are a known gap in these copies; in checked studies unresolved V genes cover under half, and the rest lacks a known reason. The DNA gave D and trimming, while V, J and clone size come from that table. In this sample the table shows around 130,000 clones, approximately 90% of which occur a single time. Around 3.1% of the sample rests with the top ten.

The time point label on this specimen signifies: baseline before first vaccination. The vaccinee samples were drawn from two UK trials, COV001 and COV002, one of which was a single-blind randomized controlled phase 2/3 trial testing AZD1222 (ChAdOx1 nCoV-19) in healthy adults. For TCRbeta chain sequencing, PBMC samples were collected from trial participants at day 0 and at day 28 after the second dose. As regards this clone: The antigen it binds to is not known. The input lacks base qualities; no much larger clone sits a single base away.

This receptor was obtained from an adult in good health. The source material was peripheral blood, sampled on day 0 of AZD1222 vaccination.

The DNA sequence is given as TGTGCCTGGAGGTCGGGCGATAATCAGCCCCAGCATTTT. Its translation is CAWRSGDNQPQHF. This sequence uses TRBV30 and TRBJ1-5; the D gene assignment is ambiguous. The junction carries 10 bases between V and J, which are trimmed by 3 bases and 4 bases respectively. The germline V gene encodes CDR1 GTSNPN and CDR2 SVGIG (reference sequence). The CDR3 numbers 13 residues from cysteine through phenylalanine. Just CDR3 DNA is preserved here, 39 bases in frame from base 1. Supplemented by the reference TRBV30 and TRBJ1-5 proteins around the CDR3, the complete variable domain is SQTIHQWPATLVQPVGSPLSLECTVEGTSNPNLYWYRQAAGRGLQLLFYSVGIGQISSEVPQNLSASRPQDRQFILSSKKLLLSDSGFYLCAWRSGDNQPQHFGDGTRLSIL.